This TCR beta chain was retrieved from a study of identifying expanded T cells in peripheral blood (dated by TCRdb to the late 2010s). Context from the whole study: Technical replicates were generated by sequencing separate aliquots of the same genomic DNA pool, and four replicates were compared pairwise.

Here is what the overall study found, with its caveats: The authors expected that over much longer intervals, such as months to years, biological variance in healthy repertoires might increase even further. Both the number of clones called differentially abundant and the false-positive rate were significantly reduced by the beta-binomial model across all healthy-donor time intervals. For all healthy donors, the variance in clone template counts between two-week samples rose significantly as total template count increased. Between technical replicates the binomial model flagged roughly 1.2 differentially abundant clones, whereas over about two weeks the binomial model flagged about 15 and over about four weeks around 18.

TCRbeta CDR3 regions were profiled with the immunoSEQ Assay using bias-controlled multiplex PCR amplification of genomic DNA. The authors' pipeline ran thus. The absolute abundance of each unique TCRbeta CDR3 region was quantified after sequences were collapsed and filtered. Two models were used to test differential abundance: a binomial model (Fisher-equivalent) and a beta-binomial model that adds time-dependent variance fitted from healthy donors. Clones with fewer than 5 combined templates were excluded, and clones with Benjamini-Hochberg FDR below 0.01 were called differentially abundant. Using the form v = (b*log(k)+a)^2, the beta-binomial variance was modeled as a function of the total template count across the two samples. TCRdb obtained this table from immuneACCESS and retained in-frame rearrangements with V and J assigned. These tables miss some clones; where compared with another copy, unresolved V genes account for less than half of the shortfall, and the remainder is unexplained. V and J calls and clone size are as listed in that table; D and trimming were resolved from the DNA. The sample contains 65,000 to 95,000 clones, 84% of them found a single time. Around 19% of the sample lies in the top ten.

Counted from cysteine to phenylalanine, this CDR3 has 16 amino acids. Left in the record is the CDR3 DNA by itself, 48 bases read in frame from the first base. CDR1 is given as LNHNV and CDR2 as YYDKDF, both from the germline V gene (reference sequence). V loses 0 bases, J loses 5 bases, and the germline ends lie 15 bases apart. No immune events such as infections were documented for the healthy donors during the collection period. To calibrate time-dependent variance in a beta-binomial model of T-cell clone differential abundance, blood repertoires from healthy donors were used as a training cohort. The training cohort was composed of roughly 10 healthy donors, 3 female and 7 male. The donors were between roughly 29 and 70 years old, with an average age of approximately 45 years. Whole blood was collected from each healthy donor at three time points spaced around 2 weeks apart and obtained from a commercial supplier. For immunosequencing, genomic DNA was extracted from unsorted whole blood.

As regards this clone: Its antigen is still unknown. Nothing much larger sits one base from this clone, and base qualities are not available.

Material for sequencing was blood. The sequence was collected from a person aged 18 to 69 in good health. Recombination joined TRBV15 with TRBJ2-3, with the D gene call left open. Read as DNA, the sequence is TGTGCCACCAGCAGAGAAGGGATGAGACAAATAGATACGCAGTATTTT. Translated, this is CATSREGMRQIDTQYF. Full variable domain (CDR3 extended with the reference TRBV15 and TRBJ2-3 proteins): DAMVIQNPRYQVTQFGKPVTLSCSQTLNHNVMYWYQQKSSQAPKLLFHYYDKDFNNEADTPDNFQSRRPNTSFCFLDIRSPGLGDTAMYLCATSREGMRQIDTQYFGPGTRLTVL.